These 3 T cell receptor beta chains originate from one sample sequenced in a study of patients and donors after allogeneic stem cell transplantation. Using its own MiXCR run on the RT-PCR reads, TCRdb lists one record per CDR3 protein. The sample records about 160,000 distinct CDR3 sequences, roughly two fifths being singletons. The sample comprised blood, either unsorted or a sorted T cell fraction (not recorded which). The source is a human donor who was either an allogeneic HSCT recipient or a stem cell or donor lymphocyte infusion donor (not recorded which). It is not recorded whose cells these are; they may come from a transplant donor.

This rearrangement joins TRBV5-1 to TRBJ2-7, with TRBD2 identical over 14 bases. Trimming removed 1 base from V and 6 bases from J; junction bases left unmatched: 3. Germline V gives CDR1 SGHRS, CDR2 YFSETQ. CDR3 length: 15 amino acids. This CDR3 reads CASSLLGLAGAEQYF. The CDR3 DNA is TGCGCCAGCAGCTTGCTGGGACTAGCGGGGGCCGAGCAGTACTTC.

This rearrangement joins TRBV25-1 to TRBJ2-2; the D gene is possibly TRBD2 (7 bases). CDR3 length: 17 residues. In germline, CDR1 is MGHDK, CDR2 SYGVNS. Trimming cost V 5 bases and J 6 bases, with 22 bases left between them. Written as DNA, the CDR3 is TGTGCCAGCAGTCAAACCCCCGGGGGGCTCGCCTCCGGGGAGCTGTTTTTT. It encodes CASSQTPGGLASGELFF.

This clonotype was recorded at least ten times. CDR3 nucleotide sequence: TGTGCCAGCAGTCATCTCATGACAGGGAAGGCCTCTGAAGCTTTCTTT. Translated, it gives CASSHLMTGKASEAFF. J is TRBJ1-1 and V is TRBV28; 7 bases are shared with TRBD1. CDR3 size: 16 residues. Germline loops: CDR1 MDHEN, CDR2 SYDVKM. J gave up 6 bases and V 5 bases, and 15 bases lay outside the gene matches.